The T cell receptor beta chain under discussion was sequenced for a study of T cell responses to AZD1222 COVID-19 vaccine. Study results and caveats: Baseline serology detected seropositivity in only six AZD1222 recipients. Spike was spanned by vaccine-associated CD4 TCRs, which were dominant at 160-218 and 743-854.

Only in-frame clones appear in the TCRdb table, and some are missing; sequencing was by immunoSEQ multiplex PCR. The table has about 150,000 clones, 89% seen once. This clone has only a few counts. Its matching antigen is unknown. Germline-derived CDR1 and CDR2 are SGHAT and FQNNGV. With 1 base removed from V and 0 bases from J, the gap between germline ends came to 10 bases. The CDR3 runs 16 residues. This clonotype was sampled from an adult in good health. The chain recombines TRBV11-2 with TRBJ1-3; the D gene is possibly TRBD1 (5 bases). The sample was peripheral blood, taken on day 0 of AZD1222 vaccination. The CDR3 sequence: CASSLVQGLSGNTIYF. The CDR3 bases are TGTGCCAGCAGCTTAGTGCAGGGTCTCTCTGGAAACACCATATATTTT.